Shown below are 30 T cell receptor beta chains from a single sample sequenced in a study of cytomegalovirus exposure and HLA in healthy donors. The PCR ran on 60 Vbeta and 13 Jbeta primers. TCRdb's table, derived via immunoSEQ multiplex PCR, lists solely in-frame clones and lacks some. The top ten clones hold around 7.7% of a sample with 150,000 to 200,000 clones, 75% of them seen once. Sequencing was done on a sample of PBMCs. The receptors originated from a woman aged 40 to 50 in good health and CMV-seropositive.

The chain joins TRBV19 to TRBJ2-2; 8 nucleotides align to TRBD1. Germline values: CDR1 LNHDA, CDR2 SQIVND (reference sequence). Germline trimming cut 6 bases from V and 1 base from J; bases unmatched to any gene: 1. The CDR3 has 14 residues. The CDR3 spells CASSRGRNTGELFF. Written as DNA, the CDR3 is TGTGCCAGTAGCAGGGGGCGGAACACCGGGGAGCTGTTTTTT.

In regard to this clone: Other nucleotide sequences in the sample specify the same CDR3. The V and J genes are TRBV28 and TRBJ1-2; 9 positions match TRBD1. The V gene end was trimmed by 6 bases and the J gene end by 4 bases; junction bases not matched to a gene: 3. The CDR3 runs 13 residues. In germline, CDR1 is MDHEN, CDR2 SYDVKM. CDR3 in DNA: TGTGCCAGCAGATTGACAGGGGGCTATGGCTACACCTTC. Translating gives CASRLTGGYGYTF.

The chain has TRBV27 and TRBJ2-1; a weak D match, TRBD1 (6 bases). This CDR3 is built from 13 residues. Germline V gene data show CDR1 as MNHEY and CDR2 as SMNVEV (reference sequence). The V gene lost 3 bases and the J gene lost 6 bases, with 9 bases spanning the gap. The DNA for the CDR3 is TGTGCCAGCAGTTTCACAGGGAGCAATGAGCAGTTCTTC. Amino acids: CASSFTGSNEQFF.

The chain combines TRBV14 with TRBJ1-6; possible D gene TRBD1, 6 bases. The V end lost 5 bases, the J end lost 7 bases, and 18 bases lay between the germline ends. This CDR3 comprises 16 residues. CDR1 is SGHDN and CDR2 is FVKESK in the germline V gene. CDR3 in DNA: TGTGCCAGCAGCGAACAGGGTCGTCAAAGGAATTCACCCCTCCACTTT. This sequence encodes CASSEQGRQRNSPLHF.

This chain connects TRBV7-2 to TRBJ1-1; D is possibly TRBD1 (5 bases). The germline V gene has CDR1 SGHTA and CDR2 FQGNSA. The V end was cut by 0 bases, the J end by 11 bases, with 13 bases between. The CDR3 sequence is 13 residues long. CDR3 DNA: TGTGCCAGCAGCTTAGCGCCGGGGGTCGACGCTTTCTTT. Translated: CASSLAPGVDAFF.

The V gene is TRBV25-1, the J gene TRBJ2-1; D is possibly TRBD2 (5 bases). The germline CDR1 and CDR2 sequences are MGHDK and SYGVNS. The CDR3 length is 12 residues. V was shortened by 10 bases and J by 1 base, with 8 bases between the two germline ends. CDR3 amino acids: CAIGLSYNEQFF. CDR3 sequence (DNA): TGTGCCATCGGACTGTCCTACAATGAGCAGTTCTTC. Using reference TRBV25-1 and TRBJ2-1 for the parts outside the CDR3, the full variable domain is EADIYQTPRYLVIGTGKKITLECSQTMGHDKMYWYQQDPGMELHLIHYSYGVNSTEKGDLSSESTVSRIRTEHFPLTLESARPSHTSQYLCAIGLSYNEQFFGPGTRLTVL.

V and J are TRBV6-5 and TRBJ2-1, with 11 bases aligning to TRBD2. Germline CDR1 is MNHEY and CDR2 is SVGAGI. The CDR3 loop spans 14 amino acids. V was clipped by 5 bases and J by 7 bases; unmatched bases: 4. The CDR3 DNA sequence: TGTGCCAGCAGTACTCGGACTAGCGGGAATGAGCAGTTCTTC. Protein: CASSTRTSGNEQFF.

The chain couples TRBV28 to TRBJ2-3, with TRBD2 identical over 9 bases. J lost 2 bases, V lost 8 bases, and 17 bases had no gene match. Looked up from germline, CDR1 is MDHEN and CDR2 is SYDVKM. The CDR3 runs to 18 residues. CDR3 loop: CASPGTSRSPLHTDTQYF. The CDR3 DNA reads as TGTGCCAGCCCCGGGACTAGCAGAAGCCCGTTGCACACAGATACGCAGTATTTT. The entire variable domain, with the rest obtained from reference TRBV28 and TRBJ2-3, is as follows: DVKVTQSSRYLVKRTGEKVFLECVQDMDHENMFWYRQDPGLGLRLIYFSYDVKMKEKGDIPEGYSVSREKKERFSLILESASTNQTSMYLCASPGTSRSPLHTDTQYFGPGTRLTVL.

For the CDR3, the DNA is TGTGCCTGGAGTGTGTCGGGGGGGGAGACCCAGTACTTC. This gives the protein CAWSVSGGETQYF. The genes are TRBV30 and TRBJ2-5; 8 nucleotides align to TRBD2. Unmatched junction bases numbered 2, after V lost 0 bases and J lost 5 bases. This CDR3 is 13 amino acids long. Germline-derived CDR1 and CDR2 are GTSNPN and SVGIG (reference sequence).

This clone was detected a few times. V gene TRBV6-6 combines with J gene TRBJ2-6; weak D call: TRBD1 (6 bases). The CDR3 has 16 amino acids. Per the germline V gene, CDR1 is MNHNY and CDR2 is SVGAGI (reference sequence). Trimming pared 5 bases from V and 3 bases from J, leaving 14 bases between. In nucleotides, the CDR3 is TGTGCCAGCAGTACAATATCAGGGGATGGGGCCAACGTCCTGACTTTC. Amino acid sequence: CASSTISGDGANVLTF.

In its sample, this clone was seen a few times. This chain joins TRBV27 and TRBJ1-5; 8 bases agree with TRBD1. Germline trimming cut 3 bases from V and 5 bases from J; bases unmatched to any gene: 3. The germline gives CDR1 MNHEY, CDR2 SMNVEV (reference sequence). This CDR3 spans 14 amino acids. The chain's CDR3 is CASSFSGGHQPQHF. The CDR3 DNA is TGTGCCAGCAGTTTTTCAGGGGGCCATCAGCCCCAGCATTTT.

The CDR3 DNA sequence: TGCAGCGCCAAGGGACAGGCGTCGTCCTACGAGCAGTACTTC. Protein product: CSAKGQASSYEQYF. The chain couples TRBV29-1 to TRBJ2-7, with 8 nucleotides matching TRBD1. This CDR3 contains 14 residues. J gave up 1 base and V 7 bases, and 9 bases lay outside the gene matches. Germline CDR1 reads SQVTM; CDR2 reads ANQGSEA.

The rearrangement uses TRBV7-8 and TRBJ2-5; maybe TRBD2 (5 bases). The CDR3 is made up of 15 amino acids. The germline gives CDR1 SGHVS, CDR2 FQNEAQ. V lost 5 bases and J 4 bases, leaving 17 bases between the germline ends. The CDR3 reads CASSSNFGSVETQYF. The DNA for the CDR3 is TGTGCCAGCAGCAGCAATTTTGGGAGTGTAGAGACCCAGTACTTC.

J is TRBJ2-3 and V is TRBV11-3; possible D gene TRBD2, 6 bases. The CDR3 length is 14 residues. Germline V lookup: CDR1 SGHNT, CDR2 YENEEA. The ends were cut back, 5 bases at V and 2 bases at J, with 11 bases in the middle. In DNA, the CDR3 is TGTGCCAGCAGCCCGGGACTGGCCACAGATACGCAGTATTTT. It is translated as CASSPGLATDTQYF.

The chain joins TRBV4-2 to TRBJ2-7; 10 bases line up with TRBD1. CDR3 size: 15 residues. Germline V CDR1 and CDR2: LGHNA, YNFKEQ. V dropped 5 bases and J dropped 2; count of bases not matched to a gene: 6. CDR3 residues: CASSTGTGAPYEQYF. The CDR3 coding sequence is TGTGCCAGCAGCACAGGGACAGGGGCACCCTACGAGCAGTACTTC.

The chain is built from TRBV29-1 and TRBJ2-1; 11 nucleotides match TRBD1. The V gene's germline CDR1 is SQVTM and CDR2 ANQGSEA. The J segment lost 5 bases and the V segment lost 6 bases, leaving 6 bases of the junction unmatched. There are 14 residues in the CDR3. CDR3 region: CSVGGQGVDNEQFF. CDR3 bases: TGCAGCGTCGGGGGACAGGGGGTGGACAATGAGCAGTTCTTC.

The table lists this clone with a few counts. The V call is TRBV21-1, the J call TRBJ2-5; the tabulated D call, TRBD1, remains unverified against the DNA. TRBV21-1 is a pseudogene locus. CDR3 length equals 17 residues. The CDR3 DNA reads as TGTGCCAGCAGCAAATTACCCGGGACAGGGTGGGAAGAGACCCAGTACTTC. This codes for CASSKLPGTGWEETQYF.

CDR3 region: CASSSTGWYNEQFF. The CDR3 region has the DNA TGTGCCAGCAGCTCGACAGGGTGGTACAATGAGCAGTTCTTC. The chain recombines TRBV7-3 with TRBJ2-1; TRBD1 matches 7 bases. CDR1 is SGHTA and CDR2 is FQGTGA in the germline V gene. The CDR3 consists of 14 residues. V shed 4 bases and J 4 bases; nucleotides not matched to a gene: 4.

The CDR3, as DNA: TGTGCCAGCAGCTCAAGATATAGCGGGAGAAGCTACGAGCAGTACTTC. Protein product: CASSSRYSGRSYEQYF. The V and J genes are TRBV7-8 and TRBJ2-7; 9 nucleotides align to TRBD2. Germline V CDR1 and CDR2: SGHVS, FQNEAQ. This CDR3 comprises 16 residues. J lost 3 bases, V lost 4 bases, and 10 bases had no gene match.

V gene TRBV5-4 combines with J gene TRBJ2-1; TRBD2 might be the D (5 bases). Germline CDR1 is SGHNT and CDR2 is YYREEE (reference sequence). V dropped 0 bases and J dropped 1 base, with 8 bases sitting between them. The CDR3 totals 15 residues. CDR3 DNA: TGTGCCAGCAGCTTGGGAGCGGAGTCCTACAATGAGCAGTTCTTC. Protein product: CASSLGAESYNEQFF.

This chain joins TRBV28 and TRBJ2-7, with TRBD1 identical over 7 bases. V trimming: 7 bases; J trimming: 2 bases; junction bases outside the gene matches: 5. The CDR3 is made up of 13 amino acids. From germline, CDR1 is MDHEN and CDR2 SYDVKM. The CDR3 DNA is TGTGCCAGCAAACAGGGGTACCCCTACGAGCAGTACTTC. Protein: CASKQGYPYEQYF.

This sequence joins TRBV11-2 and TRBJ1-2; D is perhaps TRBD1 (6 bases). The CDR3 is 15 amino acids. From germline, CDR1 is SGHAT and CDR2 FQNNGV. V lost 4 bases and J 2 bases, leaving 14 bases between the germline ends. CDR3 amino acids: CASSSRQVGNYGYTF. The CDR3 coding sequence is TGTGCCAGCAGCTCGCGACAGGTTGGGAACTATGGCTACACCTTC.

The chain employs TRBV19 and TRBJ2-1, with D maybe TRBD2 (6 bases). Germline assignment: CDR1 LNHDA and CDR2 SQIVND (reference sequence). CDR3 size: 15 residues. Trimming removed 7 bases at V and 6 bases at J, with 19 bases between. CDR3 DNA: TGTGCCAGTACCCCCCCCCGGGACTGGGGCAATGAGCAGTTCTTC. Translated, it gives CASTPPRDWGNEQFF.

The chain links TRBV4-3 to TRBJ2-5, with TRBD1 matching over 12 bases. Germline V gives CDR1 LGHNA, CDR2 YSLEER. J lost 5 bases, V lost 1 base, and 2 bases had no gene match. This CDR3 has 15 amino acids. CDR3 nucleotides: TGCGCCAGCAGCCAAGGGGACAGGGGGCCGGAGACCCAGTACTTC. Translated: CASSQGDRGPETQYF.

The J gene is TRBJ2-3, the V gene TRBV5-4, with 8 bases that match TRBD2. CDR3 length: 16 residues. Germline V gives CDR1 SGHNT, CDR2 YYREEE (reference sequence). The ends lost 4 bases at V and 0 bases at J; junction bases unmatched: 7. CDR3 sequence: CASSPSGRASTDTQYF. In nucleotides, the CDR3 is TGTGCCAGCAGCCCGAGCGGGAGAGCCAGCACAGATACGCAGTATTTT.

This sequence joins TRBV28 and TRBJ1-5, with D maybe TRBD1 (6 bases). Germline V lookup: CDR1 MDHEN, CDR2 SYDVKM. This CDR3 has 12 residues. The V gene lost 7 bases and the J gene lost 5 bases, with 9 bases spanning the gap. The CDR3 loop is CASTTGHQPQHF. For the CDR3, the DNA is TGTGCCAGCACGACAGGTCATCAGCCCCAGCATTTT. Supplemented by reference TRBV28 and TRBJ1-5, the full variable domain reads DVKVTQSSRYLVKRTGEKVFLECVQDMDHENMFWYRQDPGLGLRLIYFSYDVKMKEKGDIPEGYSVSREKKERFSLILESASTNQTSMYLCASTTGHQPQHFGDGTRLSIL.

The chain couples TRBV5-1 to TRBJ2-5, with 10 bases fitting TRBD2. V gave up 7 bases and J gave up 5 bases; unmatched junction bases: 11. This CDR3 has 15 amino acids. The germline CDR1 and CDR2 sequences are SGHRS and YFSETQ. The CDR3: CASSSGGTTGETQYF. CDR3 coding DNA: TGCGCCAGCTCTAGCGGGGGCACGACCGGTGAGACCCAGTACTTC.

The rearrangement links TRBV6-1 to TRBJ1-5, with TRBD1 matching 8 bases. The CDR3 loop spans 14 amino acids. The J segment lost 6 bases and the V segment lost 7 bases, leaving 8 bases of the junction unmatched. Germline V gives CDR1 MNHNS, CDR2 SASEGT. The CDR3 reads CASTQGASIQPQHF. In DNA, the CDR3 is TGTGCCAGCACTCAGGGGGCGTCAATTCAGCCCCAGCATTTT.

The chain links TRBV25-1 to TRBJ1-5; 9 positions match TRBD1. The junction had 9 bases not matched to a gene; V was cut back by 9 bases and J by 3 bases. Germline V CDR1 and CDR2: MGHDK, SYGVNS. This CDR3 is built from 15 residues. CDR3 bases: TGTGCCAGGCCTACCCGGACAGGGGACAATCAGCCCCAGCATTTT. Translated: CARPTRTGDNQPQHF.

About this clone: Sequence at one end of the junction differs from germline and may be a read error. The chain joins TRBV7-7 to TRBJ2-5; unclear D gene. From germline, CDR1 is SSHAT and CDR2 FNYEAQ (reference sequence). The CDR3 consists of 13 residues. The CDR3 DNA reads as TGTGCTAGCAGCTTAAACCAACGGGAGACCCAGTACTTC. The encoded protein is CASSLNQRETQYF.